Listed here are 21 T cell receptor beta chains from one sample, sequenced in a study of cytomegalovirus exposure and HLA in healthy donors. Use of 60 Vbeta and 13 Jbeta primers characterized the PCR. TCRdb keeps only in-frame clones here, not all; method: immunoSEQ multiplex PCR. Here the sample spans some 200,000 clones, 77% being singletons. Sequenced input: PBMCs. The receptors come from a woman in her fifties or sixties in good health and CMV-seropositive.

This chain links TRBV6-5 with TRBJ1-5; the D gene is possibly TRBD1 (6 bases). Deletions cut 5 bases from V and 5 bases from J, with 10 bases between. Germline V CDR1 and CDR2: MNHEY, SVGAGI. The length of the CDR3 is 13 residues. The chain's CDR3 is CASSTGFHQPQHF. Written as DNA, the CDR3 is TGTGCCAGCAGTACAGGGTTCCATCAGCCCCAGCATTTT.

This clone was observed a few times. The chain employs TRBV7-7 and TRBJ2-3; 10 bases map to TRBD2. CDR3 length: 16 amino acids. Germline CDR1 is SSHAT and CDR2 is FNYEAQ (reference sequence). The ends lost 5 bases at V and 4 bases at J; junction bases unmatched: 9. The CDR3 sequence is CASSTGVAGGADTQYF. For the CDR3, the DNA is TGTGCCAGCAGCACGGGGGTAGCGGGAGGCGCAGATACGCAGTATTTT.

This clone was picked up one time. The rearrangement links TRBV4-2 to TRBJ1-2; D is unresolved. The CDR3 covers 13 residues. The V end was cut by 1 base, the J end by 7 bases, with 10 bases between. The germline gives CDR1 LGHNA, CDR2 YNFKEQ. The CDR3: CASSQGERAGYTF. Written as DNA, the CDR3 is TGTGCCAGCAGCCAAGGGGAGCGTGCTGGCTACACCTTC.

The V and J genes are TRBV5-1 and TRBJ2-3; D gene unclear. Per germline, CDR1 SGHRS and CDR2 YFSETQ. Trimming took off 5 bases at V and 0 bases at J, with 7 bases between the two ends. The CDR3 totals 13 residues. The CDR3 DNA is TGCGCCAGCAGTCTTGAGAGCACAGATACGCAGTATTTT. Protein product: CASSLESTDTQYF.

The V call is TRBV27, the J call TRBJ1-5; D is perhaps TRBD1 (5 bases). Deletions cut 8 bases from V and 6 bases from J, with 20 bases between. CDR1 is MNHEY, CDR2 SMNVEV, per germline (reference sequence). This CDR3 contains 15 residues. The CDR3 here is CASGRWQGGSQPQHF. The CDR3 DNA is TGTGCCAGCGGCCGTTGGCAGGGCGGGAGTCAGCCCCAGCATTTT.

The CDR3 DNA sequence: TGTGCCAGCAGGGACGGGGGGCTCAATCAGCCCCAGCATTTT. Translation gives CASRDGGLNQPQHF. V usage is TRBV28 and J usage is TRBJ1-5; D is perhaps TRBD1 (6 bases). V lost 6 bases to trimming and J lost 3 bases, with 12 bases between them. CDR3 size: 14 residues. The germline V gene encodes CDR1 MDHEN and CDR2 SYDVKM.

The rearrangement uses TRBV5-1 and TRBJ2-1, with D tentatively TRBD2 (6 bases). From germline, CDR1 is SGHRS and CDR2 YFSETQ. The CDR3 runs 16 residues. With 3 bases removed from V and 2 bases from J, the gap between germline ends came to 15 bases. The chain's CDR3 is CASSWGLAPTYNEQFF. The DNA for the CDR3 is TGCGCCAGCAGCTGGGGCCTAGCGCCGACCTACAATGAGCAGTTCTTC.

This chain links TRBV30 with TRBJ1-1; TRBD1 is a possible D gene (5 bases). Trimming removed 5 bases at V and 6 bases at J, with 16 bases between. The CDR3 contains 13 residues. CDR1 GTSNPN and CDR2 SVGIG come from the germline V gene (reference sequence). The CDR3 sequence is CAWSRGMSAEAFF. CDR3 DNA sequence: TGTGCCTGGTCCCGGGGGATGTCGGCTGAAGCTTTCTTT.

V is TRBV7-7 and J is TRBJ2-7; 7 bases are a match to TRBD1. Trimming cost V 5 bases and J 7 bases; bases outside gene matches: 17. From germline, CDR1 is SSHAT and CDR2 FNYEAQ (reference sequence). The CDR3 is 16 residues long. Here the CDR3 DNA reads TGTGCCAGCAGCCCAACCGGTCCGGGACAGCGGCTGGAGCAGTACTTC. Amino acids: CASSPTGPGQRLEQYF.

This clone came up a few times. Sequence at one end of the junction differs from germline and may be a read error. The genes are TRBV7-9 and TRBJ1-1; the D is unclear. Per germline, CDR1 SEHNR and CDR2 FQNEAQ (reference sequence). This CDR3 comprises 16 residues. The CDR3 sequence is CSSSLGYLSKNTEAFF. The CDR3, as DNA: TGTTCCAGCAGCTTAGGTTATCTATCGAAGAACACTGAAGCTTTCTTT.

This clone was observed a single time. The J gene is TRBJ2-3, the V gene TRBV4-1; 10 positions agree with TRBD2. The V segment lost 2 bases and the J segment 15 bases; nucleotides outside the gene matches: 8. Germline loops: CDR1 MGHRA, CDR2 YSYEKL. The length of the CDR3 is 13 residues. The CDR3 DNA reads TGCGCCAGCAGCCAAAGCATAGCGGGGGGCCTATATTTT. Protein: CASSQSIAGGLYF.

The chain is built from TRBV18 and TRBJ2-2; tentatively, D is TRBD1 (6 bases). The CDR3 spans 14 residues. Trimming stripped 0 bases from V and 7 bases from J, with 9 bases between. From germline, CDR1 is KGHSH and CDR2 LQKENI. The CDR3 spells CASSPPAGDGELFF. The CDR3 region has the DNA TGTGCCAGCTCACCACCTGCAGGGGACGGGGAGCTGTTTTTT.

The chain combines TRBV5-1 with TRBJ2-1, with TRBD1 matching over 9 bases. The CDR3 sequence is 16 residues long. Per the germline V gene, CDR1 is SGHRS and CDR2 is YFSETQ. V trimming: 3 bases; J trimming: 1 base; junction bases outside the gene matches: 5. CDR3 residues: CASSSGQGKSYNEQFF. CDR3 sequence (DNA): TGCGCCAGCAGCTCTGGACAGGGGAAATCCTACAATGAGCAGTTCTTC.

The J gene is TRBJ2-7, the V gene TRBV6-5, with 10 bases that match TRBD2. The CDR3 consists of 16 residues. Germline V lookup: CDR1 MNHEY, CDR2 SVGAGI. Unmatched junction bases numbered 4, after V lost 0 bases and J lost 2 bases. The CDR3: CASSYSTSGTAYEQYF. CDR3 DNA: TGTGCCAGCAGTTACTCCACTAGCGGGACAGCCTACGAGCAGTACTTC.

This chain joins TRBV11-2 and TRBJ1-1, with 10 bases matching TRBD1. V shed 5 bases and J 10 bases; nucleotides not matched to a gene: 13. The CDR3 is 15 residues long. Germline CDR1 SGHAT, CDR2 FQNNGV. CDR3 bases: TGTGCCAGCAGCCGCGGACAGGGGGGGTTTGACCGAGCTTTCTTT. This sequence encodes CASSRGQGGFDRAFF.

The chain couples TRBV6-5 to TRBJ1-2; D is undetermined. V shed 4 bases and J shed 4 bases, with 10 bases lying between them. The CDR3 consists of 13 residues. Germline V gene lookup returns CDR1 MNHEY and CDR2 SVGAGI. Here the CDR3 reads CASSLGRFYGYTF. The CDR3 region has the DNA TGTGCCAGCAGTTTGGGCCGCTTCTATGGCTACACCTTC.

The chain uses TRBV7-2 and TRBJ1-1, with TRBD1 matching 8 bases. From germline, CDR1 is SGHTA and CDR2 FQGNSA. The V gene end was trimmed by 6 bases and the J gene end by 4 bases; junction bases not matched to a gene: 4. The CDR3 covers 13 residues. The CDR3 sequence is CASSYTGGTEAFF. Here the CDR3 DNA reads TGTGCCAGCAGTTATACAGGGGGCACTGAAGCTTTCTTT.

The chain is built from TRBV6-1 and TRBJ2-6; weak D call: TRBD2 (7 bases). There are 15 residues in the CDR3. Looked up from germline, CDR1 is MNHNS and CDR2 is SASEGT. CDR3 nucleotide sequence: TGTGCTAGCGAGACGGGGGGCGCTGGGGCCAACGTCCTGACTTTC. Translated: CASETGGAGANVLTF.

The rearrangement joins TRBV2 to TRBJ2-1; D possibly corresponds to TRBD1 (5 bases). The CDR3 sequence is 14 residues long. Germline values: CDR1 SNHLY, CDR2 FYNNEI. Trimming removed 8 bases at V and 3 bases at J, with 14 bases between. CDR3 sequence: CASVRQGIYNEQFF. The CDR3 DNA is TGTGCCAGCGTCAGGCAGGGAATCTACAATGAGCAGTTCTTC.

A single count supports this clone. The chain employs TRBV7-3 and TRBJ2-3; 7 bases are a match to TRBD2. Germline CDR1 SGHTA, CDR2 FQGTGA. With 0 bases clipped from V and 7 bases from J, the junction kept 4 bases outside the gene matches. The CDR3 consists of 14 residues. DNA for the CDR3: TGTGCCAGCAGCTTAACGGGGGGGATTAATACGCAGTATTTT. Protein sequence: CASSLTGGINTQYF.

This chain uses TRBV28 with TRBJ2-3; D perhaps matches TRBD2 (5 bases). This CDR3 is built from 15 residues. Germline V gene sequence: CDR1 MDHEN, CDR2 SYDVKM. V lost 5 bases to trimming and J lost 1 base, with 13 bases between them. The CDR3 loop is CASSTIRGRTDTQYF. The CDR3 nucleotides read TGTGCCAGCAGTACCATACGGGGTCGCACAGATACGCAGTATTTT.